This T cell receptor beta chain was captured in a study of shared clonotypes between healthy human individuals. For the study at large: Plates per donor: three CD4 naive, three CD4 memory, two CD8 naive, one CD8 memory.

CD4+ cells yielded CD45RA+ naive and CD45RA-negative memory subsets. As regards this clone: The identical CDR3 is also encoded by other nucleotide sequences in the sample.

The method was immunoSEQ multiplex PCR; TCRdb's version includes in-frame clones alone and lacks a portion of them. Counted here are some 680,000 clones, 55% to 85% occurring once; the ten biggest clones make up about 1.8%. This TCR came from a woman aged 30 to 39 in good health. The material sequenced was memory CD4+ T cells sorted from blood. Noted subset: CD45RA-negative fraction.

The CDR3 nucleotides are TGTGCCAGCAGTGAATCAGGGGCCTACGAGCAGTACTTC. Its translation is CASSESGAYEQYF. V gene TRBV2 combines with J gene TRBJ2-7; D possibly corresponds to TRBD1 (6 bases). Trimming took 2 bases from V and 2 from J, leaving 7 bases between them. The CDR3 has 13 residues. Germline CDR1 and CDR2: SNHLY and FYNNEI.